The clone carrying this TCR beta chain was detected once. As yet, its antigen is unknown. The data originate from a study of T cell responses to AZD1222 COVID-19 vaccine. Sequenced by immunoSEQ multiplex PCR; TCRdb stores in-frame clones only, minus some. The sample comprises roughly 150,000 clones, approximately 80% of which are singletons, and approximately 4% rests with the top ten. Study conclusions and caveats: Variant regions that are unmutated are reportedly the target of nearly half of spike-specific TCRs.

CDR3 length: 15 residues. Germline lookup yields CDR1 SNHLY and CDR2 FYNNEI. J was trimmed by 0 bases and V by 6 bases; bases with no gene match: 5. The material was peripheral blood, obtained on day 0 of AZD1222 vaccination. V and J are TRBV2 and TRBJ1-1; 9 bases line up with TRBD1. The receptor was derived from an adult in good health. The CDR3 nucleotides read TGTGCCAGCAGCCGACAGGGGGGTATGAACACTGAAGCTTTCTTT. Amino acid sequence: CASSRQGGMNTEAFF.